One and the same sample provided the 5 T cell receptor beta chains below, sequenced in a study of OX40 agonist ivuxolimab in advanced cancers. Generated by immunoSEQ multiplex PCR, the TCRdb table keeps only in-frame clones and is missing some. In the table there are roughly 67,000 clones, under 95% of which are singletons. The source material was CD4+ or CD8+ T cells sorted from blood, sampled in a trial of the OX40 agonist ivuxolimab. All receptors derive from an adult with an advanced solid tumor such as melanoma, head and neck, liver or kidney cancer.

CDR3 protein: CASSLERVNYGYTF. The CDR3, as DNA: TGTGCCAGCAGCTTGGAGAGGGTTAACTATGGCTACACCTTC. J is TRBJ1-2 and V is TRBV5-4; D is undetermined. The CDR3 contains 14 residues. Germline lookup yields CDR1 SGHNT and CDR2 YYREEE (reference sequence). Trimming took 0 bases from V and 1 from J, leaving 7 bases between them.

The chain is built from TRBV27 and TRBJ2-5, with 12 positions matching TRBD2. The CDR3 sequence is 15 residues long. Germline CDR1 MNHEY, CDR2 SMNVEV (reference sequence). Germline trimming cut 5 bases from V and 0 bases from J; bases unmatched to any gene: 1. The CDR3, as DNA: TGTGCCAGCAGTCTAGCGGGGGGGCACCAAGAGACCCAGTACTTC. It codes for CASSLAGGHQETQYF.

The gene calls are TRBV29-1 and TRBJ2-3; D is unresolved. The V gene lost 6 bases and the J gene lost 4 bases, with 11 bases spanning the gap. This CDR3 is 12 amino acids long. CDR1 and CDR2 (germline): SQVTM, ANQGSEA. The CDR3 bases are TGCAGCGTAACATCAGTCCCAGATACGCAGTATTTT. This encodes CSVTSVPDTQYF.

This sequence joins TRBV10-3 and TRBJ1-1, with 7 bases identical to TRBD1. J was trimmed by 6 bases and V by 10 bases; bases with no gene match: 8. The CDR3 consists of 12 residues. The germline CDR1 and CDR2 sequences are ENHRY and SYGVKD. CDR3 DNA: TGTGCCAACGGGGCAGGGGGTCCTGAAGCTTTCTTT. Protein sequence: CANGAGGPEAFF.

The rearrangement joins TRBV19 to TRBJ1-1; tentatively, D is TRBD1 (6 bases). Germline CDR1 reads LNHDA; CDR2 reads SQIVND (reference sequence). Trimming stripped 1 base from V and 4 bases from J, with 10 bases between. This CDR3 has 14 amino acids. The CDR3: CASSIGGRGTEAFF. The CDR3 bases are TGTGCCAGTAGTATAGGGGGGCGCGGCACTGAAGCTTTCTTT.